This T cell receptor beta chain was identified during a study of early T cells in non-severe SARS-CoV-2 infection. On the study more broadly: The chains were unpaired, and the sequenced material was bulk RNA from unsorted whole blood. Findings of the study overall: Private and CD4 specificities were missed by VDJdb matching, which favored anti-spike CD8 responses.

V was pared by 6 bases and J by 2 bases, with 9 bases of the junction left unmatched. CDR1 MDHEN and CDR2 SYDVKM come from the germline V gene. The CDR3 is 16 residues long. This clonotype was recorded a few times. The antigen remains undetermined. Unique molecular identifiers (one per individual cDNA molecule) were attached. TCRdb re-analysed the 5' RACE reads in MiXCR, keeping a single row per CDR3 protein. Of tens of thousands of distinct CDR3 sequences in the sample, 15% to 19% are singletons; the top ten hold approximately 12%. V and J are TRBV28 and TRBJ1-2, with 10 bases that match TRBD1. The sequence was collected from an adult who was a healthcare worker with PCR-confirmed SARS-CoV-2 infection or an uninfected control (not recorded which). Sequenced input: whole blood. The CDR3 sequence is CASSPGGQGVNYGYTF. CDR3 coding DNA: TGTGCCAGCAGCCCAGGCGGACAGGGGGTGAACTATGGCTACACCTTC.